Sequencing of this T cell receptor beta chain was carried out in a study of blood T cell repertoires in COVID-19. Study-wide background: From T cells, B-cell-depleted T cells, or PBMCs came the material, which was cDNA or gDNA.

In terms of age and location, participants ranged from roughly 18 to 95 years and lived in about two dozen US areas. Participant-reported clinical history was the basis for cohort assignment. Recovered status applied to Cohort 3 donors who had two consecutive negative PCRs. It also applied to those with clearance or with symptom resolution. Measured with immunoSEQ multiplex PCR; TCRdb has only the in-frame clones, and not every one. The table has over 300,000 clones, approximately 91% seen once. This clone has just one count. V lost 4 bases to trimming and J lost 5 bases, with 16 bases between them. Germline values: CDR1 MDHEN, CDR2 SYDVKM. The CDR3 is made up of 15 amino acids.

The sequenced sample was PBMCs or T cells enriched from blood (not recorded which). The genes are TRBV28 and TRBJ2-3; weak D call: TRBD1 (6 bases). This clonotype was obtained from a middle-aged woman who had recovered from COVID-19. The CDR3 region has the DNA TGTGCCAGCAGTTACCGCAGGGGTGTGGGAGATACGCAGTATTTT. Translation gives CASSYRRGVGDTQYF.